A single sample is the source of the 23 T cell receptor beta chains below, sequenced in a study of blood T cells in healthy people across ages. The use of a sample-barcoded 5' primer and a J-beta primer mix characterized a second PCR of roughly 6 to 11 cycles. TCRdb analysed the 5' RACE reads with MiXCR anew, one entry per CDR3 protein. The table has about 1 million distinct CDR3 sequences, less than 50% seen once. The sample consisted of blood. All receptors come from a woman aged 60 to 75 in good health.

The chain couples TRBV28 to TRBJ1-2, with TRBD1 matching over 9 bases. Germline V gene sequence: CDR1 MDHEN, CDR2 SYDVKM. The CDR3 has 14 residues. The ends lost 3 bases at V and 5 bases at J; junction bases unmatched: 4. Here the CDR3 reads CASSLGQGVYGYTF. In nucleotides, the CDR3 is TGTGCCAGCAGTTTGGGACAGGGAGTTTATGGCTACACCTTC.

CDR3 in amino acids: CASSPGTGVSAFF. The CDR3 region has the DNA TGCGCCAGCAGCCCGGGGACAGGGGTGTCAGCTTTCTTT. The chain couples TRBV5-1 to TRBJ1-1, with 10 bases fitting TRBD1. The CDR3 runs 13 residues. Germline lookup yields CDR1 SGHRS and CDR2 YFSETQ. J lost 10 bases, V lost 4 bases, and 7 bases had no gene match.

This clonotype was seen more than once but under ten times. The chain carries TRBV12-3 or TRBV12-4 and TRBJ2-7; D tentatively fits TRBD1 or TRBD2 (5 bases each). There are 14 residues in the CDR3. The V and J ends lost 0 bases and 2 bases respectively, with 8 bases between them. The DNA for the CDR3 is TGTGCCAGCAGTTTAGCCGGGACCCCCTACGAGCAGTACTTC. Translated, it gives CASSLAGTPYEQYF.

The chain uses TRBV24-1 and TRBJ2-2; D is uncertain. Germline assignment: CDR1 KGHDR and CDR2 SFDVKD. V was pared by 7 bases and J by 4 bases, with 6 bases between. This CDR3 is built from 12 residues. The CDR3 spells CATSLLTGELFF. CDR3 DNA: TGTGCCACCAGCTTGCTCACCGGGGAGCTGTTTTTT.

CDR3 protein: CATSRDTGPAGHEQFF. In DNA form, the CDR3 reads TGTGCCACCAGCAGAGACACAGGACCAGCGGGCCATGAGCAGTTCTTC. This chain links TRBV15 with TRBJ2-1; tentative D call: TRBD2 (6 bases). V lost 0 bases and J lost 8, with 17 bases in between. CDR1 and CDR2 from the germline V gene are LNHNV and YYDKDF (reference sequence). This CDR3 region has 16 residues.

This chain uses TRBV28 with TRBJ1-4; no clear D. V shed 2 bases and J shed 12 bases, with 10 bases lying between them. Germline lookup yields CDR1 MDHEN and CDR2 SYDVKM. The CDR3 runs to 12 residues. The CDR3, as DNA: TGTGCCAGCAGTTTAGGCCGCGAACAACTGTTTTTT. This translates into CASSLGREQLFF.

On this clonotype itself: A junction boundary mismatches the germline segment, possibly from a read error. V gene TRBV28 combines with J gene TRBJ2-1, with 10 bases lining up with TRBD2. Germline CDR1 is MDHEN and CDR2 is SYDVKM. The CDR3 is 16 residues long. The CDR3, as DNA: TGTGCCAGCAGTCCCCATAGCGGGAGGTTTTCAAATGGGCAGTTCTTC. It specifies CASSPHSGRFSNGQFF.

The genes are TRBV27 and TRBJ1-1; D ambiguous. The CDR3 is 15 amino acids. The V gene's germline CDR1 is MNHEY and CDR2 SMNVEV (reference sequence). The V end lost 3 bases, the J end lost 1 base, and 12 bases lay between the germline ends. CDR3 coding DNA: TGTGCCAGCAGTTTTTTAAAGAACCCGAACACTGAAGCTTTCTTT. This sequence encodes CASSFLKNPNTEAFF.

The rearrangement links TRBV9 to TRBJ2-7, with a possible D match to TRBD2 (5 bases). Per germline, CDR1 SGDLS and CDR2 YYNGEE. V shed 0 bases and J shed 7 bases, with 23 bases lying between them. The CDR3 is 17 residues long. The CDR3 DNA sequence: TGTGCCAGCAGCGTAGTCGGTAGCGACTTATACTACAATGAGCAGTACTTC. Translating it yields CASSVVGSDLYYNEQYF.

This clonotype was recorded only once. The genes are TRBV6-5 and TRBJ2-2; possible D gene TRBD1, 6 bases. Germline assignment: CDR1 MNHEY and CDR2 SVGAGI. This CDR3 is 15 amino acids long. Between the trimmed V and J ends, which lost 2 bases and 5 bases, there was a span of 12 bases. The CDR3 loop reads CASSYEGVGTGELFF. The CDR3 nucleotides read TGTGCCAGCAGTTACGAGGGGGTTGGTACCGGGGAGCTGTTTTTT.

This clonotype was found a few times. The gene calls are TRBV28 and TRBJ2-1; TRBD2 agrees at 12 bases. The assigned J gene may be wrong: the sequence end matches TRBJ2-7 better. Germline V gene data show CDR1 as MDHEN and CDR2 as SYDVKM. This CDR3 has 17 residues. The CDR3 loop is CASSLSTSGSSYNEQYF. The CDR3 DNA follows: TGTGCCAGCAGTTTATCGACTAGCGGGAGCTCCTACAATGAGCAGTACTTC.

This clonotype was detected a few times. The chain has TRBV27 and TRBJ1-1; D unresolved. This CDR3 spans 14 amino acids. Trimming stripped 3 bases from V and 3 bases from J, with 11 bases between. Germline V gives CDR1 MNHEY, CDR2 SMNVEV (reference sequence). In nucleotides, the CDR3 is TGTGCCAGCAGTTTCGCACCTATGGACACTGAAGCTTTCTTT. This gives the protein CASSFAPMDTEAFF.

The CDR3 nucleotides read TGCGCCAGCAGCTTGGGCGGCAGCTTAGGTCCGGAGACCCAGTACTTC. This sequence encodes CASSLGGSLGPETQYF. The chain carries TRBV5-1 and TRBJ2-5, with D hard to call. The ends were cut back, 0 bases at V and 5 bases at J, with 17 bases in the middle. Germline V gene sequence: CDR1 SGHRS, CDR2 YFSETQ. This CDR3 comprises 16 residues.

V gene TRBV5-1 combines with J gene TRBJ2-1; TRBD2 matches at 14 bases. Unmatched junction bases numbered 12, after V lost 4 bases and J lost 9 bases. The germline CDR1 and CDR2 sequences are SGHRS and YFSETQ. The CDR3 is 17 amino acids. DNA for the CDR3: TGCGCCAGCAGCCCTGGACTAGCGGGAGGTAACGGGGGTGAGCAGTTCTTC. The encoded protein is CASSPGLAGGNGGEQFF.

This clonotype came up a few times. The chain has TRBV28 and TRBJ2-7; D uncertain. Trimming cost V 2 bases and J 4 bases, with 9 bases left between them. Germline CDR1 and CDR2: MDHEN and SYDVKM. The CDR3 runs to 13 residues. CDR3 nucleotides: TGTGCCAGCAGTTTACCCCGGATTTACGAGCAGTACTTC. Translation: CASSLPRIYEQYF.

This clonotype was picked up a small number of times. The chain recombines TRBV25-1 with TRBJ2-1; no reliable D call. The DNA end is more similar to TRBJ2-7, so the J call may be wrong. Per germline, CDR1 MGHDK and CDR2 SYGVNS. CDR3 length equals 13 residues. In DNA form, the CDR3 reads TGTGCCAGCAGTGCCGTTAACAACAATGAGCAGTACTTC. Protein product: CASSAVNNNEQYF.

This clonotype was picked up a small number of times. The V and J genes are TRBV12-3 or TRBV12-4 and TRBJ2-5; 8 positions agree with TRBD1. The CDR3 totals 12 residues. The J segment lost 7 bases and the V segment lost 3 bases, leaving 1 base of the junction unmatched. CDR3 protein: CASSFGQGTQYF. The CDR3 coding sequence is TGTGCCAGCAGTTTTGGACAGGGGACCCAGTACTTC.

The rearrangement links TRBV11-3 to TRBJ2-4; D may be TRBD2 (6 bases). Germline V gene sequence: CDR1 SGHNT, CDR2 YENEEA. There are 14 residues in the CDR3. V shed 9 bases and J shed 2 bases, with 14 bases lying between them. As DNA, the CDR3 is TGTGCCAGTCGGGGCGGGGCTCCCAAAAACATTCAGTACTTC. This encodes CASRGGAPKNIQYF.

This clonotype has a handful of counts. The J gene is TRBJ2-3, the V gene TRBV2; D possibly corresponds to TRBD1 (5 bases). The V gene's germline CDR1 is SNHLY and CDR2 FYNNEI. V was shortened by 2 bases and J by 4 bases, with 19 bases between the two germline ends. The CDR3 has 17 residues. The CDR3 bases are TGTGCCAGCAGTGAATTCGAATCGGGTCAGGGCCCAGATACGCAGTATTTT. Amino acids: CASSEFESGQGPDTQYF.

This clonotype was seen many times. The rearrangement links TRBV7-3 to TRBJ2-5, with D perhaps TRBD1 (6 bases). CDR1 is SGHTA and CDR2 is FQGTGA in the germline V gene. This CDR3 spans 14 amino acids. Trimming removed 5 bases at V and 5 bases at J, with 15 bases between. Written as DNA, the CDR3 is TGTGCCAGCAGCACGGGACACGGAGTGGAGACCCAGTACTTC. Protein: CASSTGHGVETQYF.

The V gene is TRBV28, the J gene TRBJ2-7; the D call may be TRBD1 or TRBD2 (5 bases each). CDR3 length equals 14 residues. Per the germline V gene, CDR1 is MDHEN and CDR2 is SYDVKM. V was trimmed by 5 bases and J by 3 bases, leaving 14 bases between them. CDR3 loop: CASSLTVGVYEQYF. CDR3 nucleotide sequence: TGTGCCAGCAGTCTGACAGTGGGGGTCTACGAGCAGTACTTC.

The CDR3 nucleotides are TGTGCCAGCAGTCGGACAGGTTTGAGGTCCTACGAGCAGTACTTC. Protein: CASSRTGLRSYEQYF. The V and J genes are TRBV12-3 or TRBV12-4 and TRBJ2-7; TRBD1 agrees at 7 bases. J gave up 1 base and V 5 bases, and 8 bases lay outside the gene matches. CDR3 length: 15 amino acids.

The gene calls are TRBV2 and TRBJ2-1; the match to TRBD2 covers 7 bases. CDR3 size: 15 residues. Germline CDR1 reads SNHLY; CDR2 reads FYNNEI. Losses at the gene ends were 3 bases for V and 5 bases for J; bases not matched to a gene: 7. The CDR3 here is CASSDSGLTNNEQFF. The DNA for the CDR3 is TGTGCCAGCAGTGACTCGGGACTAACCAACAATGAGCAGTTCTTC. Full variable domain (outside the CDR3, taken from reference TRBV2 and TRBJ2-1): EPEVTQTPSHQVTQMGQEVILRCVPISNHLYFYWYRQILGQKVEFLVSFYNNEISEKSEIFDDQFSVERPDGSNFTLKIRSTKLEDSAMYFCASSDSGLTNNEQFFGPGTRLTVL.